This T cell receptor (beta chain) was obtained from a study of cytomegalovirus exposure and HLA in healthy donors. CDR1 is SGHRS, CDR2 YFSETQ, per germline. V was clipped by 4 bases and J by 7 bases; unmatched bases: 7. The CDR3 loop spans 14 amino acids. With 60 Vbeta and 13 Jbeta primers, the PCR was carried out. Here immunoSEQ multiplex PCR was the method, and the copy in TCRdb shows in-frame clones only, minus some. The sample yields about 160,000 clones, approximately 82% seen once. This clonotype was obtained from a male donor in good health and CMV-seronegative. The specimen was PBMCs. The chain combines TRBV5-1 with TRBJ1-4, with TRBD1 matching over 7 bases. The CDR3 sequence is CASSLRQGGEKLFF. In nucleotides, the CDR3 is TGCGCCAGCAGCCTTCGACAGGGTGGTGAAAAACTGTTTTTT.